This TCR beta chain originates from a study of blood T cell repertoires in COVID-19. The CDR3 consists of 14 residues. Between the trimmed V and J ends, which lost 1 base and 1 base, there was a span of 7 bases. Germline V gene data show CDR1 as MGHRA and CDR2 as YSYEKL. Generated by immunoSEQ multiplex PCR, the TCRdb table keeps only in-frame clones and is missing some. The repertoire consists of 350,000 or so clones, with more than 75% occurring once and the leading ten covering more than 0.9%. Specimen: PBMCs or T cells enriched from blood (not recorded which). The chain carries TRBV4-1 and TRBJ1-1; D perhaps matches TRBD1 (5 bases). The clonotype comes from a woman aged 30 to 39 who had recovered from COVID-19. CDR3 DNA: TGCGCCAGCAGCCAAGGCAGGGAGAACACTGAAGCTTTCTTT. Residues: CASSQGRENTEAFF.